Each of the 2 T cell receptor beta chains below was sequenced from the same sample in a study of OX40 agonist ivuxolimab in advanced cancers. This table comes from immunoSEQ multiplex PCR, and its TCRdb copy is limited to in-frame clones, with some not included. The table includes around 19,000 clones, around 70% detected once. The sequenced sample was CD4+ or CD8+ T cells sorted from blood, obtained in a trial of the OX40 agonist ivuxolimab. These receptors were collected from an adult with an advanced solid tumor such as melanoma, head and neck, liver or kidney cancer.

V is TRBV12-5 and J is TRBJ1-2, with 11 bases lining up with TRBD1. The CDR3 has 14 amino acids. J was trimmed by 4 bases and V by 6 bases; bases with no gene match: 4. Germline V gives CDR1 LGHNT, CDR2 FRNRAP. The CDR3, as DNA: TGTGCTAGTGGCCCCGGACAGGGGGCCTATGGCTACACCTTC. Amino acid sequence: CASGPGQGAYGYTF.

The CDR3 region has the DNA TGTGCCAGCAGTCTCATTCCCGCGGGAGTTAAAAATGAGCAGTTCTTC. Protein product: CASSLIPAGVKNEQFF. The rearrangement links TRBV27 to TRBJ2-1; 7 bases align to TRBD2. CDR3 length: 16 amino acids. Germline CDR1 reads MNHEY; CDR2 reads SMNVEV (reference sequence). The ends lost 5 bases at V and 7 bases at J; junction bases unmatched: 14.